The T cell receptor beta chain under discussion was sequenced for a study of cytomegalovirus exposure and HLA in healthy donors. General study findings and limits: Within the 95 to 150 validation repertoires, first-cohort TCR clusters tended to co-occur, according to a later analysis.

The CDR3 is 15 amino acids. Trimming cost V 3 bases and J 0 bases, with 13 bases left between them. The germline V gene has CDR1 SGHDT and CDR2 YYEEEE. Measured with immunoSEQ multiplex PCR; TCRdb has only the in-frame clones, and not every one. The data hold 200,000 to 250,000 clones, with roughly 83% observed a single time. Remarks on this clone: Its antigen is undetermined.

The chain links TRBV5-6 to TRBJ2-7; no definite D call. The sequence came from a woman in her thirties in good health and CMV-seropositive. What was sequenced was PBMCs. The CDR3 DNA reads TGTGCCAGCAGCTCCAATCCCGCGAGCTCCTACGAGCAGTACTTC. Protein: CASSSNPASSYEQYF.